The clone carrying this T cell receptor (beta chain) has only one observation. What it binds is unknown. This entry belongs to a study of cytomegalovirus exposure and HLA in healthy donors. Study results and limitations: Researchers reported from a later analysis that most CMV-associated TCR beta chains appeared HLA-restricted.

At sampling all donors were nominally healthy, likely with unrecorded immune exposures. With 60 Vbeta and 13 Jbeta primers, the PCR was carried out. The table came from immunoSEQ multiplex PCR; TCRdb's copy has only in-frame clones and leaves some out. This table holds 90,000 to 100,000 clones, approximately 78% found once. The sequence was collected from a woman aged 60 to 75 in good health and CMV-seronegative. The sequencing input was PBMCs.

CDR3 region: CAISDGGTGNHEQYF. In DNA, the CDR3 is TGTGCCATCAGTGACGGAGGGACAGGGAACCACGAGCAGTACTTC. The chain couples TRBV10-3 to TRBJ2-7, with TRBD1 identical over 9 bases. Germline trimming cut 3 bases from V and 5 bases from J; bases unmatched to any gene: 8. This CDR3 has 15 amino acids. CDR1 and CDR2 from the germline V gene are ENHRY and SYGVKD.